This note documents a single T cell receptor (beta chain) sequence. This specimen comes from a study of blood T cell repertoires in COVID-19. At the level of the study: The analysed material was cDNA or gDNA that came from T cells, B-cell-depleted T cells, or PBMCs.

Germline CDR1 and CDR2: LGHDT and YNNKEL (reference sequence). Trimming took off 1 base at V and 6 bases at J, with 9 bases between the two ends. The CDR3 is 13 amino acids. In the study's own analysis: Estimation of nucleated cell counts was performed using reference gene primer amplification. Sequencing was performed with immunoSEQ multiplex PCR; in TCRdb, only in-frame clones are kept and a portion is missing. Clone size and V and J calls were adopted from that table, with D and trimming inferred from the DNA. The profile shows approximately 350,000 clones, roughly nine tenths of them singletons. The V call is TRBV3-1 (or the pseudogene TRBV3-2), the J call TRBJ1-1, with unresolved D. Sequencing input: PBMCs or T cells enriched from blood (not recorded which). The sequence derives from a man between 18 and 29 years old who had recovered from COVID-19. The CDR3 nucleotides read TGTGCCAGCAGCCAAGTCTCGTCGGCTGAAGCTTTCTTT. Translating gives CASSQVSSAEAFF.